This T cell receptor beta chain emerged from a study of graft-versus-host responses after intestinal transplantation. Study summary: Multivisceral, liver-intestinal, or isolated intestinal transplants were performed in recipients. The whole recipient group had anti-thymocyte globulin induction followed by tacrolimus and steroids for roughly three years. Study-wide results and caveats: Among recipient marrow samples, GvH clones were found; some appeared first in ileum or blood.

Sequencing used immunoSEQ multiplex PCR; TCRdb keeps in-frame clones, though not all of them. Among roughly 120,000 clones listed, around 93% were seen once. Turning to this clone: Its antigen is not identified.

This CDR3 spans 15 amino acids. Germline V gives CDR1 MGHRA, CDR2 YSYEKL. Unmatched junction bases numbered 0, after V lost 1 base and J lost 4 bases. This sequence originates from a human donor who received an intestinal transplant. This rearrangement joins TRBV4-1 to TRBJ2-3; 12 bases line up with TRBD2. This sample comprised unstimulated CD8+ T cells sorted from spleen or lymph node cells, obtained before intestinal transplant. CDR3 loop: CASSQGLAGADTQYF. CDR3 nucleotides: TGCGCCAGCAGCCAAGGACTAGCGGGAGCAGATACGCAGTATTTT.